Presented here are 30 T cell receptor beta chains from one specimen sequenced in a study of T cell repertoires in cytomegalovirus infection. Their antigens remain unidentified. MiXCR was run by TCRdb on the reads, yielding one entry per CDR3 protein. The sample lists tens of thousands of distinct CDR3 sequences, 25% to 30% occurring once. The source material was CD8+ T cells from cultured PBMCs, sampled from culture after CMV antigen stimulation. The receptor source for this set is a human donor in good health (CMV status not recorded). Some clones in this sample may be carry-over from other donors' samples.

This clonotype has only a few counts. The chain carries TRBV12-5 and TRBJ2-2; the D gene is possibly TRBD1 (6 bases). Germline-derived CDR1 and CDR2 are LGHNT and FRNRAP. The CDR3 has 15 amino acids. Trimming cost V 4 bases and J 3 bases, with 12 bases left between them. The CDR3 bases are TGTGCTAGTGGTTCTGACACAGGGTACACCGGGGAGCTGTTTTTT. It specifies CASGSDTGYTGELFF.

This clonotype was seen only a few times. J is TRBJ2-7 and V is TRBV5-1; tentative D call: TRBD1 (6 bases). The CDR3 is 15 amino acids. Germline lookup yields CDR1 SGHRS and CDR2 YFSETQ. The V end was cut by 0 bases, the J end by 3 bases, with 13 bases between. The CDR3 DNA follows: TGCGCCAGCAGCTTGGCCGGAGACAGGTTCTACGAGCAGTACTTC. Encoded protein: CASSLAGDRFYEQYF.

This clonotype has only a few counts. The chain links TRBV19 to TRBJ2-5; 12 nucleotides align to TRBD2. This CDR3 is 16 amino acids long. The germline gives CDR1 LNHDA, CDR2 SQIVND (reference sequence). Germline trimming cut 5 bases from V and 5 bases from J; bases unmatched to any gene: 9. The CDR3 reads CASSVTSGSPGETQYF. The CDR3 DNA follows: TGTGCCAGTAGTGTGACTAGCGGGAGTCCAGGGGAGACCCAGTACTTC.

In its sample, this clonotype was seen many times. For the CDR3, the DNA is TGCAGTGCTAGAGGGGCAGGGTCTCGCTATGGCTACACCTTC. Amino acid sequence: CSARGAGSRYGYTF. V is TRBV20-1 and J is TRBJ1-2; D might be TRBD1 (5 bases). Trimming shortened V by 1 base and J by 4 bases, and 13 bases separated the two germline ends. The CDR3 has 14 residues. Germline V gives CDR1 DFQATT, CDR2 SNEGSKA (reference sequence).

This clonotype was recorded at least ten times. The genes are TRBV20-1 and TRBJ1-3; TRBD1 might be the D (5 bases). V was trimmed by 1 base and J by 1 base, leaving 11 bases between them. This CDR3 contains 15 residues. Germline values: CDR1 DFQATT, CDR2 SNEGSKA (reference sequence). In nucleotides, the CDR3 is TGCAGTGCTAGAGCTCTCGGGACTTCTGGAAACACCATATATTTT. This codes for CSARALGTSGNTIYF.

This clonotype has a count of ten or more. The J gene is TRBJ2-1, the V gene TRBV7-8; 8 nucleotides line up with TRBD2. The germline V gene has CDR1 SGHVS and CDR2 FQNEAQ. The ends lost 2 bases at V and 4 bases at J; junction bases unmatched: 4. CDR3 length: 15 amino acids. CDR3 sequence reads: CASSLLASGYNEQFF. CDR3 nucleotide sequence: TGTGCCAGCAGCTTATTGGCTAGCGGGTACAATGAGCAGTTCTTC.

This chain links TRBV11-3 with TRBJ1-2, with D tentatively TRBD1 (6 bases). The length of the CDR3 is 13 residues. The V and J ends lost 1 base and 8 bases respectively, with 11 bases between them. Germline V gene sequence: CDR1 SGHNT, CDR2 YENEEA. The CDR3 nucleotides read TGTGCCAGCAGCTTAGGGACAGTTAACGGCTACACCTTC. Its protein product is CASSLGTVNGYTF. The full variable domain, completed using reference TRBV11-3 and TRBJ1-2, is EAGVVQSPRYKIIEKKQPVAFWCNPISGHNTLYWYLQNLGQGPELLIRYENEEAVDDSQLPKDRFSAERLKGVDSTLKIQPAELGDSAVYLCASSLGTVNGYTFGSGTRLTVV.

Turning to this clonotype: A read error may produce the germline difference seen at one junction end. This chain links TRBV7-6 with TRBJ2-6; D remains unclear. Germline CDR1 reads SGHVS; CDR2 reads FNYEAQ. This CDR3 is 15 amino acids long. CDR3 sequence reads: CASSSGLSGANVLTF. The CDR3 DNA sequence: TGTGCTAGCAGCTCGGGTCTGTCTGGGGCCAACGTCCTGACTTTC.

The chain is built from TRBV19 and TRBJ2-1, with 9 bases fitting TRBD1. Trimming cost V 3 bases and J 5 bases; bases outside gene matches: 5. Germline-derived CDR1 and CDR2 are LNHDA and SQIVND (reference sequence). The CDR3 sequence is 15 residues long. This chain's CDR3 is CASSMTGGWNNEQFF. The CDR3 nucleotides are TGTGCCAGTAGTATGACAGGGGGGTGGAACAATGAGCAGTTCTTC.

This clonotype was counted many times. The V call is TRBV28, the J call TRBJ2-5; D ambiguous. CDR1 is MDHEN and CDR2 is SYDVKM in the germline V gene. The V and J ends lost 4 bases and 4 bases respectively, with 13 bases between them. CDR3 length: 14 residues. DNA of the CDR3: TGTGCCAGCAGTTACACCCCAGCCGGAGAGACCCAGTACTTC. Translation: CASSYTPAGETQYF.

The chain has TRBV14 and TRBJ2-1, with D unclear. Germline CDR1 and CDR2: SGHDN and FVKESK. Trimming cost V 1 base and J 10 bases, with 5 bases left between them. CDR3 length equals 11 residues. CDR3 DNA sequence: TGTGCCAGCAGCCAAGTTTCAGAGCAGTTCTTC. This translates into CASSQVSEQFF. The variable domain in full, completed from reference TRBV14 and TRBJ2-1, reads EAGVTQFPSHSVIEKGQTVTLRCDPISGHDNLYWYRRVMGKEIKFLLHFVKESKQDESGMPNNRFLAERTGGTYSTLKVQPAELEDSGVYFCASSQVSEQFFGPGTRLTVL.

Remarks on this clonotype: This sequence may be a read error, since a much larger clone differs from it by one base. This chain connects TRBV28 to TRBJ1-2; D perhaps matches TRBD1 (5 bases). This CDR3 has 15 amino acids. The V gene's germline CDR1 is MDHEN and CDR2 SYDVKM. This CDR3 reads CASSLGWDASYGYIF. In nucleotides, the CDR3 is TGTGCCAGCAGTTTAGGGTGGGACGCCTCCTATGGCTACATCTTC.

This clonotype has at least ten counts. V is TRBV6-6 and J is TRBJ2-7; TRBD1 aligns across 8 bases. The CDR3 loop spans 14 amino acids. V was clipped by 6 bases and J by 6 bases; unmatched bases: 10. CDR1 MNHNY and CDR2 SVGAGI come from the germline V gene (reference sequence). In DNA, the CDR3 is TGTGCCAGCAGCCTCAGGGGGCAAAGAAGCGAGCAGTACTTC. It specifies CASSLRGQRSEQYF.

This clonotype has only a few counts. The V gene is TRBV2, the J gene TRBJ1-4, with 9 bases fitting TRBD1. From germline, CDR1 is SNHLY and CDR2 FYNNEI. With V trimmed by 4 bases and J by 8 bases, 8 bases remained unmatched. CDR3 size: 15 residues. CDR3 DNA sequence: TGTGCCAGCAGTGGACCGGGACAGGGTGCCGAAAAACTGTTTTTT. This gives the protein CASSGPGQGAEKLFF.

V usage is TRBV7-6 and J usage is TRBJ1-4, with a tentative D call TRBD1 (5 bases). Germline CDR1 reads SGHVS; CDR2 reads FNYEAQ. The V gene lost 10 bases and the J gene lost 5 bases, with 20 bases spanning the gap. The CDR3 extends over 15 amino acids. The CDR3 sequence is CATTPPGSPNEKLFF. CDR3 nucleotides: TGTGCCACTACGCCTCCAGGGTCCCCCAATGAAAAACTGTTTTTT. Looking up the rest from reference TRBV7-6 and TRBJ1-4 gives the full variable domain: GAGVSQSPRYKVTKRGQDVALRCDPISGHVSLYWYRQALGQGPEFLTYFNYEAQQDKSGLPNDRFSAERPEGSISTLTIQRTEQRDSAMYRCATTPPGSPNEKLFFGSGTQLSVL.

The V gene is TRBV27, the J gene TRBJ1-5; D gene uncertain. Trimming left V 3 bases short and J 0 bases short, with 9 bases between. Germline V gene data show CDR1 as MNHEY and CDR2 as SMNVEV (reference sequence). This CDR3 contains 15 residues. This CDR3 is CASSFSAYSNQPQHF. The CDR3 DNA sequence: TGTGCCAGCAGTTTTTCCGCCTATAGCAATCAGCCCCAGCATTTT.

The genes are TRBV6-4 and TRBJ1-1; D remains ambiguous. The V gene's germline CDR1 is MRHNA and CDR2 SNTAGT. The CDR3 runs 13 residues. Trimming cost V 0 bases and J 7 bases, with 9 bases left between them. As DNA, the CDR3 is TGTGCCAGCAGTGACTCTGAGAAGGGTGAAGCTTTCTTT. Protein sequence: CASSDSEKGEAFF.

The table lists this clonotype with a few counts. The rearrangement uses TRBV27 and TRBJ1-1; weak D call: TRBD1 (5 bases). The CDR3 runs to 14 residues. CDR1 is MNHEY and CDR2 is SMNVEV in the germline V gene (reference sequence). V was pared by 4 bases and J by 1 base, with 10 bases between. In DNA, the CDR3 is TGTGCCAGCAGTTCGGGACTTACGAACACTGAAGCTTTCTTT. It yields the protein CASSSGLTNTEAFF.

A few counts support this clonotype. In DNA, the CDR3 is TGTGCCAGTAGTATACCCCAGCGGGAGTTCACCGGGGAGCTGTTTTTT. Translated: CASSIPQREFTGELFF. The V call is TRBV19, the J call TRBJ2-2, with 8 bases fitting TRBD2. The CDR3 extends over 16 amino acids. Germline CDR1 LNHDA, CDR2 SQIVND (reference sequence). Trimming cost V 2 bases and J 4 bases; bases outside gene matches: 6.

This clonotype was counted between two and nine times. The chain couples TRBV24-1 to TRBJ2-1, with D unresolved. CDR1 and CDR2 from the germline V gene are KGHDR and SFDVKD. CDR3 length equals 12 residues. The V end was cut by 7 bases, the J end by 7 bases, with 10 bases between. CDR3 nucleotides: TGTGCCACCAGAGACGACGAAAATGAGCAGTTCTTC. Protein sequence: CATRDDENEQFF.

This clonotype was seen ten or more times. The gene calls are TRBV5-5 and TRBJ2-7, with D tentatively TRBD2 (6 bases). This CDR3 comprises 19 residues. CDR1 and CDR2 from the germline V gene are SGHKS and YYEKEE (reference sequence). With 0 bases removed from V and 3 bases from J, the gap between germline ends came to 25 bases. CDR3: CASSLAGEGREVWGYEQYF. The CDR3, as DNA: TGTGCCAGCAGCTTGGCCGGAGAGGGCAGGGAGGTATGGGGCTACGAGCAGTACTTC.

The sample holds many counts of this clonotype. The gene calls are TRBV7-9 and TRBJ2-7; D is uncertain. The CDR3 has 14 residues. Between the trimmed V and J ends, which lost 2 bases and 3 bases, there was a span of 11 bases. The germline V gene has CDR1 SEHNR and CDR2 FQNEAQ (reference sequence). CDR3 coding DNA: TGTGCCAGCAGCTTAACCGCGGCCTTCTACGAGCAGTACTTC. This codes for CASSLTAAFYEQYF.

V and J are TRBV3-1 and TRBJ2-5; possible D gene TRBD1, 5 bases. Trimming took 0 bases from V and 5 from J, leaving 10 bases between them. The CDR3 runs to 14 residues. CDR1 LGHDT and CDR2 YNNKEL come from the germline V gene (reference sequence). The CDR3 region is CASSQERGGETQYF. The CDR3 DNA follows: TGTGCCAGCAGCCAAGAAAGGGGTGGGGAGACCCAGTACTTC.

The chain couples TRBV5-4 to TRBJ2-7, with a tentative D call TRBD1 (6 bases). There are 14 residues in the CDR3. The germline CDR1 and CDR2 sequences are SGHNT and YYREEE (reference sequence). Trimming took off 0 bases at V and 1 base at J, with 8 bases between the two ends. CDR3 in DNA: TGTGCCAGCAGCTTGGAACAGGGATCCTACGAGCAGTACTTC. Encoded protein: CASSLEQGSYEQYF.

The J gene is TRBJ1-1, the V gene TRBV6-1; the D gene is possibly TRBD1 (6 bases). Germline lookup yields CDR1 MNHNS and CDR2 SASEGT. V lost 2 bases and J 5 bases, leaving 18 bases between the germline ends. The CDR3 runs to 16 residues. Here the CDR3 reads CASSEWGHLSETEAFF. CDR3 bases: TGTGCCAGCAGTGAATGGGGACACTTATCGGAAACTGAAGCTTTCTTT.

The table lists this clonotype with a few counts. CDR3 sequence: CATDGMVAGDRNEQFF. In DNA form, the CDR3 reads TGTGCCACCGACGGAATGGTAGCGGGAGATAGGAATGAGCAGTTCTTC. The V call is TRBV28, the J call TRBJ2-1; 9 bases align to TRBD2. The CDR3 runs to 16 residues. Germline values: CDR1 MDHEN, CDR2 SYDVKM. J was trimmed by 7 bases and V by 10 bases; bases with no gene match: 17.

This clonotype was seen at least ten times. This chain connects TRBV24-1 to TRBJ1-1, with 9 bases identical to TRBD1. After removal of 5 bases from V and 1 base from J, the junction contained 7 bases not matched to a gene. The CDR3 is 16 residues long. Germline V gives CDR1 KGHDR, CDR2 SFDVKD. For the CDR3, the DNA is TGTGCCACCAGTGCGACAGGGGGGTCTGAGAACACTGAAGCTTTCTTT. Protein product: CATSATGGSENTEAFF.

This clonotype came up many times. V usage is TRBV7-2 and J usage is TRBJ2-5, with D tentatively TRBD2 (5 bases). Per the germline V gene, CDR1 is SGHTA and CDR2 is FQGNSA. This CDR3 has 15 residues. Deletions cut 0 bases from V and 4 bases from J, with 12 bases between. The CDR3 DNA reads TGTGCCAGCAGCTTAGCGCGTATGGCGGGAGAGACCCAGTACTTC. Amino acids: CASSLARMAGETQYF. Full variable domain (outside the CDR3, taken from reference TRBV7-2 and TRBJ2-5): GAGVSQSPSNKVTEKGKDVELRCDPISGHTALYWYRQSLGQGLEFLIYFQGNSAPDKSGLPSDRFSAERTGGSVSTLTIQRTQQEDSAVYLCASSLARMAGETQYFGPGTRLLVL.

In this sample, this clonotype turned up a few times. This chain connects TRBV19 to TRBJ2-7, with D perhaps matching TRBD1 (6 bases). This CDR3 region has 16 residues. Germline CDR1 reads LNHDA; CDR2 reads SQIVND (reference sequence). Trimming took off 4 bases at V and 2 bases at J, with 18 bases between the two ends. The CDR3 DNA is TGTGCCAGTAGTAAAGTGACCGGGACACCCACCTACGAGCAGTACTTC. Amino acids: CASSKVTGTPTYEQYF. Filled out from reference TRBV19 and TRBJ2-7, the complete variable domain reads DGGITQSPKYLFRKEGQNVTLSCEQNLNHDAMYWYRQDPGQGLRLIYYSQIVNDFQKGDIAEGYSVSREKKESFPLTVTSAQKNPTAFYLCASSKVTGTPTYEQYFGPGTRLTVT.

Remarks on this clonotype: This sequence may be a read error, since a much larger clone differs from it by one base. This rearrangement joins TRBV7-6 to TRBJ2-7; D may be TRBD2 (5 bases). The CDR3 covers 13 residues. Germline V gene lookup returns CDR1 SGHVS and CDR2 FNYEAQ. The CDR3 DNA follows: TGTGTCAGCAGGCCCGGGAACTCCTACGAGCAGTACTTC. Translation gives CVSRPGNSYEQYF.